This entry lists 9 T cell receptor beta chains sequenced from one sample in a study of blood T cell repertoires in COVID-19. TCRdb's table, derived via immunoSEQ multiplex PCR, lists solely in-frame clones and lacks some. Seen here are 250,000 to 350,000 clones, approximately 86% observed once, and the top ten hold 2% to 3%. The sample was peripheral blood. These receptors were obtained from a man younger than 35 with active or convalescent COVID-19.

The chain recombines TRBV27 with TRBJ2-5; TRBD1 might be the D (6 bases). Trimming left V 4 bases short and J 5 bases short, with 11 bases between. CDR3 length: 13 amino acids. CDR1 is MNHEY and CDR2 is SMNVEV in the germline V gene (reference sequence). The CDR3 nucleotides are TGTGCCAGCAGTTGGGGGCCGTGGGAGACCCAGTACTTC. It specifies CASSWGPWETQYF.

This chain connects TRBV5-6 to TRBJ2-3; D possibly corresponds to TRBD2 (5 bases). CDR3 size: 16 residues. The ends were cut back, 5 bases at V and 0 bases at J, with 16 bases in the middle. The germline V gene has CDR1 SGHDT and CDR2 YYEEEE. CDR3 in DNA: TGTGCCAGCAGTTTTACTAGAAGCCTTAGCACAGATACGCAGTATTTT. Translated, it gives CASSFTRSLSTDTQYF.

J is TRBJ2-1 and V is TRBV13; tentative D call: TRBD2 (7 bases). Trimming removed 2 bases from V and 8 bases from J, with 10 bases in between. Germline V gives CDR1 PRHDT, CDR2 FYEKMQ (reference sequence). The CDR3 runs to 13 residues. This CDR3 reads CASSLRGAHEQFF. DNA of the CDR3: TGTGCCAGCAGCTTACGGGGGGCCCATGAGCAGTTCTTC.

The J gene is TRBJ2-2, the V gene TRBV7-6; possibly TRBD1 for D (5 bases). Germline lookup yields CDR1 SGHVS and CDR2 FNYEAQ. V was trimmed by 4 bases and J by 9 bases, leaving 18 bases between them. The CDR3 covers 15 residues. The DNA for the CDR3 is TGTGCCAGCAGCTATGAGCCGACAAGGGGCCGGGAGCTGTTTTTT. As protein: CASSYEPTRGRELFF.

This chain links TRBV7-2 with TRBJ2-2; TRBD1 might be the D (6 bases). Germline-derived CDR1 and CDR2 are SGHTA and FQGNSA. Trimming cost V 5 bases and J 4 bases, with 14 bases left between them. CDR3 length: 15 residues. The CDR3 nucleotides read TGTGCCAGCAGCCTCGACAGGAGTTCCACCGGGGAGCTGTTTTTT. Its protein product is CASSLDRSSTGELFF.

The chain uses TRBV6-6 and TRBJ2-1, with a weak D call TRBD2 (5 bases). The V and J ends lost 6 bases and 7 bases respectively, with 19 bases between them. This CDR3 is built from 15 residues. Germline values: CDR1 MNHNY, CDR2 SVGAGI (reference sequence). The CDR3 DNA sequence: TGTGCCAGCAGCCCTGAGCGGTCCGGGTCGAATGAGCAGTTCTTC. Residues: CASSPERSGSNEQFF.

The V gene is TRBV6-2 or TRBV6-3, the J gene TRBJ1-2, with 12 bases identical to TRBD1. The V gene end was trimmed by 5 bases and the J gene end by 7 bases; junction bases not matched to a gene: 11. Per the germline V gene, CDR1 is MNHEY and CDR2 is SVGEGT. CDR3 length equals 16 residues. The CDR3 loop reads CASSQPGTGGRGGYTF. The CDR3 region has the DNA TGTGCCAGCAGTCAACCCGGGACAGGGGGCCGAGGTGGCTACACCTTC.

The CDR3 coding sequence is TGTGCCAGCAGTTACTCGTACGGGCAGGGGGCGAGTGGCTACACCTTC. As protein: CASSYSYGQGASGYTF. The chain carries TRBV6-5 and TRBJ1-2; 8 nucleotides line up with TRBD1. The CDR3 is 16 amino acids. Germline values: CDR1 MNHEY, CDR2 SVGAGI. The J segment lost 7 bases and the V segment lost 0 bases, leaving 10 bases of the junction unmatched.

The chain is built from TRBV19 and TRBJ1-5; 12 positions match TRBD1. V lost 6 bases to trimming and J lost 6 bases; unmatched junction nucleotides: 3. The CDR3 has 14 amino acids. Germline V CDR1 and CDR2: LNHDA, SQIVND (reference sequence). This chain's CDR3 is CASRGTGGFQPQHF. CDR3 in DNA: TGTGCCAGTAGGGGGACAGGGGGCTTTCAGCCCCAGCATTTT.